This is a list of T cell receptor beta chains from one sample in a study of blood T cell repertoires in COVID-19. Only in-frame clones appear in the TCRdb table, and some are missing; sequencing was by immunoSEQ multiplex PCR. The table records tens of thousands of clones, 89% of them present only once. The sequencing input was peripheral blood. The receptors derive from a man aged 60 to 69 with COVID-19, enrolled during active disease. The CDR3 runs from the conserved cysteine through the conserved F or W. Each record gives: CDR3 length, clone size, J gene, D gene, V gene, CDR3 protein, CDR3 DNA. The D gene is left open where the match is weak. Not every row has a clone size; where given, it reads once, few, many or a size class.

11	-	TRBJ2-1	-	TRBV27	CASSSGLEQFF	TGTGCCAGCAGTTCAGGCCTTGAGCAGTTCTTC
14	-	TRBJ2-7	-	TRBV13	CASSLLTTTYEQYF	TGTGCCAGCAGCTTATTAACAACTACCTACGAGCAGTACTTC
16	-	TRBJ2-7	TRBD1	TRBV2	CASSSFLGQESYEQYF	TGTGCCAGCAGCTCTTTTCTTGGACAGGAGAGCTACGAGCAGTACTTC
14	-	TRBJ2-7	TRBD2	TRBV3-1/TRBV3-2	CASSQGPSGYEQYF	TGTGCCAGCAGCCAAGGGCCTAGCGGCTACGAGCAGTACTTC
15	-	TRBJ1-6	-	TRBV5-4	CASSAGRLRNSPLHF	TGTGCCAGCAGCGCTGGCCGATTGAGGAATTCACCCCTCCACTTT
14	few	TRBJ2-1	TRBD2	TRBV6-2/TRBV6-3	CASSISSGRGEQFF	TGTGCCAGCAGCATCTCTAGCGGGAGAGGTGAGCAGTTCTTC
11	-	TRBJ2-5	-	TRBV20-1	CSARSGETQYF	TGCAGTGCTAGATCCGGGGAGACCCAGTACTTC
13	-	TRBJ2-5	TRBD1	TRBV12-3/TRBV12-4	CATSGTAQETQYF	TGTGCCACCTCCGGGACAGCGCAAGAGACCCAGTACTTC
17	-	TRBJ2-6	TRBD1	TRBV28	CASSEGQGTSGANVLTF	TGTGCCAGCAGCGAGGGACAGGGGACCTCTGGGGCCAACGTCCTGACTTTC
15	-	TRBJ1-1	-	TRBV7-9	CASSLGSLVNTEAFF	TGTGCCAGCAGCTTAGGGTCTTTAGTGAACACTGAAGCTTTCTTT
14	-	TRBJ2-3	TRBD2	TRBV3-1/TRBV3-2	CDLTGLAGGDTQYF	TGTGACTTGACGGGACTAGCGGGTGGAGATACGCAGTATTTT
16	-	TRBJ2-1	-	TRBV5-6	CASSSGLGSQYNEQFF	TGTGCCAGCAGCTCCGGCCTAGGCTCCCAATACAATGAGCAGTTCTTC
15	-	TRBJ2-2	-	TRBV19	CASSIRGRDTGELFF	TGTGCCAGTAGTATACGGGGGAGAGACACCGGGGAGCTGTTTTTT
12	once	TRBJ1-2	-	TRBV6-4	CASSSEGDGYTF	TGTGCCAGCAGCTCCGAGGGAGATGGCTACACCTTC
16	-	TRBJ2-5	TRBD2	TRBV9	CASSVGVAGEQETQYF	TGTGCCAGCAGCGTAGGAGTAGCGGGAGAACAAGAGACCCAGTACTTC
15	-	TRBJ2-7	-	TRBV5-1	CASSLSGGSSYEQYF	TGCGCCAGCAGCTTGTCCGGAGGGTCCTCCTACGAGCAGTACTTC
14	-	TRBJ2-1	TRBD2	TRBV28	CASSKAGLNNEQFF	TGTGCCAGCAGCAAAGCGGGACTTAACAATGAGCAGTTCTTC
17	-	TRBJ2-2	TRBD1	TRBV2	CASSELFQGVNTGELFF	TGTGCCAGCAGTGAACTTTTTCAGGGGGTGAACACCGGGGAGCTGTTTTTT
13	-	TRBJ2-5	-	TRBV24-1	CATKGRAEETQYF	TGTGCCACCAAGGGCAGGGCGGAAGAGACCCAGTACTTC
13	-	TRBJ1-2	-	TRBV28	CASSLWRDYGYTF	TGTGCCAGCAGTTTATGGAGGGACTATGGCTACACCTTC
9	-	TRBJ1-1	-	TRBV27	CAGGAEAFF	TGTGCCGGGGGGGCTGAAGCTTTCTTT
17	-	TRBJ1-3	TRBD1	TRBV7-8	CASSPGGQGFSGNTIYF	TGTGCCAGCAGCCCCGGGGGACAGGGTTTCTCTGGAAACACCATATATTTT
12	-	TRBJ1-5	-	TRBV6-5	CASGRGRQPQHF	TGTGCCAGCGGCAGAGGGCGGCAGCCCCAGCATTTT
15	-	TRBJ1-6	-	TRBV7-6	CASSLETGPYSPLHF	TGTGCCAGCAGCTTAGAGACAGGCCCTTATTCACCCCTCCACTTT
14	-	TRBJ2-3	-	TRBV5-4	CASSWRDGSDTQYF	TGTGCCAGCAGTTGGCGGGATGGGTCAGATACGCAGTATTTT
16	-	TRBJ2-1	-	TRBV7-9	CASSPPGQNSYNEQFF	TGTGCCAGCAGTCCGCCGGGACAAAACTCCTACAATGAGCAGTTCTTC
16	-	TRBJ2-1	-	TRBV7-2	CASSLASGSPDNEQFF	TGTGCCAGCAGCTTAGCTTCCGGGAGTCCGGACAATGAGCAGTTCTTC